These 19 T cell receptor beta chains originate from one sample sequenced in a study of T cell clonality in common variable immunodeficiency. The table came from immunoSEQ multiplex PCR; TCRdb's copy has only in-frame clones and leaves some out. Recorded here are roughly 79,000 clones, with no singletons, and the ten leading clones hold 0.75% to 1%. The specimen was peripheral blood mononuclear cells. The receptors stem from a person between 18 and 75 years old in good health.

This clone was detected ten times or more. The read comes to an end 3 residues before the CDR3 does, leaving the germline J gene to fill in the end. This chain uses TRBV5-1 with TRBJ2-2; a possible D gene is TRBD2 (5 bases). Germline CDR1 is SGHRS and CDR2 is YFSETQ. This CDR3 is built from 16 residues. Trimming removed 3 bases at V and 7 bases at J, with 19 bases between. This CDR3 is CASSWLPGETGGELFF. The DNA read from the CDR3 is TGCGCCAGCAGCTGGCTTCCCGGGGAAACGGGCGGGGAG.

This clone was found many times. The read terminates 3 residues ahead of where the CDR3 ends, so the germline J gene completes it. The chain combines TRBV20-1 with TRBJ2-1, with TRBD2 matching over 11 bases. Trimming removed 6 bases from V and 6 bases from J; junction bases left unmatched: 10. Germline V lookup: CDR1 DFQATT, CDR2 SNEGSKA (reference sequence). The CDR3 loop spans 15 amino acids. The CDR3 loop reads CSASDRLAGLNEQFF. Partial CDR3 DNA: TGCAGTGCATCAGACCGACTAGCGGGGCTCAATGAG.

At least ten counts were recorded for this clone. The junction shows a germline mismatch at one end, possibly a read error. The CDR3 sequence is CAWSVLRGNAGELFF. The sequenced CDR3 bases are TGTGCCTGGAGTGTATTACGGGGGAACGCCGGGGAG. The V and J genes are TRBV30 and TRBJ2-2; possibly TRBD2 for D (6 bases). The sequenced fragment ends 3 residues before the CDR3 boundary, so the rest is inferred from the germline J gene. Per the germline V gene, CDR1 is GTSNPN and CDR2 is SVGIG (reference sequence). This CDR3 comprises 15 residues.

Many counts were recorded for this clone. The missing CDR3 end, 3 residues past where the read stops, is filled in from the germline J gene. The chain recombines TRBV24-1 with TRBJ2-5, with 8 bases identical to TRBD1. The CDR3 has 16 residues. V was clipped by 5 bases and J by 5 bases; unmatched bases: 12. CDR1 and CDR2 from the germline V gene are KGHDR and SFDVKD. CDR3 DNA, as far as it was read: TGTGCCACCAGTGGTAGTGGACAGGGAGTTTGGGAGACC. Its protein is CATSGSGQGVWET. In full, the CDR3 reads CATSGSGQGVWETQYF.

Concerning this clone: The missing CDR3 end, 3 residues past where the read stops, is filled in from the germline J gene. This rearrangement joins TRBV19 to TRBJ1-5; TRBD1 might be the D (5 bases). Germline V lookup: CDR1 LNHDA, CDR2 SQIVND (reference sequence). This CDR3 comprises 13 residues. V lost 8 bases to trimming and J lost 2 bases, with 10 bases between them. Incomplete CDR3 DNA: TGTGCCAGTCGGGGGTTTGGCAATCAGCCC. Translated, it gives CASRGFGNQP. The whole CDR3 sequence is CASRGFGNQPQHF.

This clone came up many times. The read finishes 3 residues shy of the CDR3 end, and the germline J gene is used to complete it. This chain uses TRBV7-2 with TRBJ2-7, with 7 bases matching TRBD2. This CDR3 contains 15 residues. The germline CDR1 and CDR2 sequences are SGHTA and FQGNSA. Trimming took 4 bases from V and 4 from J; bases not matched to a gene: 10. CDR3 amino acids: CASSSSAGRQYEQYF. Partial CDR3 DNA: TGTGCCAGCAGCTCGTCAGCGGGACGGCAATACGAG.

Many counts were recorded for this clone. The CDR3 extends 3 residues past the end of the read, so its final part is completed from the germline J gene. The gene calls are TRBV19 and TRBJ2-3, with D possibly TRBD1 on 6 matching bases. The germline gives CDR1 LNHDA, CDR2 SQIVND (reference sequence). V was trimmed by 8 bases and J by 8 bases, leaving 11 bases between them. The CDR3 extends over 11 amino acids. The CDR3 bases that were read are TGTGCCAGTGGGCAAGGGGGTACG. Protein product: CASGQGGT. From start to end, the CDR3 is CASGQGGTQYF.

This clone occurred many times. Read sequence stops 3 residues before the CDR3 end, and the germline J gene provides the missing end. The chain is built from TRBV5-4 and TRBJ2-3, with 7 bases matching TRBD2. The length of the CDR3 is 12 residues. CDR1 SGHNT and CDR2 YYREEE come from the germline V gene (reference sequence). The CDR3 loop is CASSLGEGTQYF. CDR3 bases read: TGTGCCAGCAGCTTGGGGGAGGGGACG.

This clone was recorded at least ten times. The CDR3 end falls 3 residues outside the read, so it is completed with the germline J gene. The chain recombines TRBV10-1 with TRBJ2-2, with D tentatively TRBD2 (6 bases). This CDR3 comprises 15 residues. V shed 3 bases and J shed 7 bases, with 15 bases lying between them. The germline CDR1 and CDR2 sequences are WNHNN and SYGVQD (reference sequence). The CDR3 sequence: CASSDGGALGGELFF. The sequenced CDR3 bases are TGCGCCAGCAGTGATGGAGGGGCGCTGGGCGGGGAG.

This clone was observed many times. The read gets to within 3 residues of the CDR3 end, and the germline J gene fills in the rest. The chain employs TRBV19 and TRBJ2-7; a possible D gene is TRBD1 (6 bases). Trimming pared 4 bases from V and 3 bases from J, leaving 19 bases between. CDR3 length: 16 amino acids. Germline V CDR1 and CDR2: LNHDA, SQIVND (reference sequence). CDR3 DNA (partial): TGTGCCAGTAGTAAGGGGGTACAGGTAGGATTCTACGAG. It encodes CASSKGVQVGFYE. The entire CDR3 protein reads CASSKGVQVGFYEQYF.

This clone was recorded at least ten times. Coverage ceases 3 residues before the CDR3 finishes, and the germline J gene fills in the end. The chain couples TRBV7-3 to TRBJ2-1; 8 bases match TRBD1. V dropped 4 bases and J dropped 2; count of bases not matched to a gene: 4. Germline CDR1 SGHTA, CDR2 FQGTGA. The length of the CDR3 is 15 residues. The DNA read from the CDR3 is TGTGCCAGCAGCTCGACAGGGGCTACCTACAATGAG. Its translation is CASSSTGATYNE. The whole CDR3 sequence is CASSSTGATYNEQFF. The full variable domain, in which reference TRBV7-3 and TRBJ2-1 provide the parts outside the CDR3, is GAGVSQTPSNKVTEKGKYVELRCDPISGHTALYWYRQSLGQGPEFLIYFQGTGAADDSGLPNDRFFAVRPEGSVSTLKIQRTERGDSAVYLCASSSTGATYNEQFFGPGTRLTVL.

Ten or more counts support this clone. The observed sequence ends 3 residues before the CDR3 terminus, with the missing tail filled in from the germline J gene. The chain carries TRBV7-6 and TRBJ2-1, with 9 positions matching TRBD1. J gave up 3 bases and V 4 bases, and 4 bases lay outside the gene matches. The CDR3 has 15 residues. Germline V gene lookup returns CDR1 SGHVS and CDR2 FNYEAQ. This CDR3 is CASSSTGGNYNEQFF. The covered CDR3 bases are TGTGCCAGCAGCTCGACAGGGGGAAACTACAATGAG.

This clone was detected ten times or more. The CDR3 is cut off 3 residues early in the read; its end comes from the germline J gene. The chain carries TRBV14 and TRBJ2-7; 7 nucleotides line up with TRBD1. The CDR3 runs to 17 residues. V lost 2 bases and J lost 2; bases outside the gene matches: 12. Germline values: CDR1 SGHDN, CDR2 FVKESK. This CDR3 is CASSQFVAGTAPYEQYF. The sequenced part of the CDR3 DNA is TGTGCCAGCAGCCAATTTGTCGCCGGGACAGCTCCCTACGAG.

The sample holds a few counts of this clone. CDR3 amino acids: CASSLGYGNEQFF. The DNA read from the CDR3 is TGTGCCAGCAGCTTAGGGTACGGCAATGAG. The chain joins TRBV11-1 to TRBJ2-1; D is uncertain. Sequencing ends 3 residues short of the CDR3 end; the germline J gene provides the rest. V lost 1 base, J lost 6 bases, and 7 bases lay in between. Germline loops: CDR1 SGHAT, CDR2 FQDESV (reference sequence). The CDR3 has 13 residues.

This clone was picked up many times. The sequence runs out 3 residues before the end of the CDR3; the remainder is reconstructed from the germline J gene. The genes are TRBV6-2 or TRBV6-3 and TRBJ2-7; 10 nucleotides line up with TRBD1. The trim removed 5 bases at V and 4 bases at J, leaving 14 bases unmatched. CDR1 is MNHEY, CDR2 SVGEGT, per germline. The length of the CDR3 is 17 residues. CDR3 DNA, as far as it was read: TGTGCCAGCAGTACCCCGTTCAGACAGGGGGCAGGATACGAG. This gives the protein CASSTPFRQGAGYE. Given in full, the CDR3 is CASSTPFRQGAGYEQYF.

This clone was found many times. The read stops 3 residues short of the end of the CDR3; the missing end is completed from the germline J gene. This rearrangement joins TRBV5-1 to TRBJ2-1; 8 positions match TRBD1. CDR3 size: 16 residues. Trimming cost V 1 base and J 6 bases; bases outside gene matches: 9. Germline CDR1 is SGHRS and CDR2 is YFSETQ. CDR3 amino acids: CASSLITTGGSNEQFF. The sequenced part of the CDR3 DNA is TGCGCCAGCAGCTTGATTACTACAGGGGGGAGCAATGAG.

This clone was found a few times. Incomplete CDR3 DNA: TGTGCCTGGAGCACTTACACCGGGGAG. This codes for CAWSTYTGE. The full CDR3 reads CAWSTYTGELFF. V gene TRBV30 combines with J gene TRBJ2-2; D uncertain. The read ends 3 residues early relative to the CDR3; the germline J gene fills the gap. In germline, CDR1 is GTSNPN, CDR2 SVGIG (reference sequence). This CDR3 is 12 amino acids long. The V end lost 3 bases, the J end lost 3 bases, and 5 bases lay between the germline ends.

The sample holds many counts of this clone. The read ends 3 residues shy of where the CDR3 ends; the end is completed using the germline J gene. This chain links TRBV20-1 with TRBJ2-6, with 8 bases lining up with TRBD2. The CDR3 is 16 residues long. V lost 6 bases and J lost 0; bases outside the gene matches: 7. In germline, CDR1 is DFQATT, CDR2 SNEGSKA (reference sequence). Incomplete CDR3 DNA: TGCAGTGCGCTAACTAGCGGAAGCTCTGGGGCCAACGTC. Its protein product is CSALTSGSSGANV. The full CDR3 reads CSALTSGSSGANVLTF.

Ten or more counts support this clone. The read ends 3 residues early relative to the CDR3; the germline J gene fills the gap. The V gene is TRBV6-2 or TRBV6-3, the J gene TRBJ1-5; 7 bases map to TRBD1. CDR1 is MNHEY, CDR2 SVGEGT, per germline. The CDR3 consists of 13 residues. CDR3: CVTGQMSNQPQHF. CDR3 DNA (partial): TGTGTTACGGGACAGATGAGCAATCAGCCC.